This TCR beta chain was profiled in a study of CD8+ T cells in alopecia areata (dated by TCRdb to 2016 to 2019). For context, the study as a whole: Skin from C3H/HeJ donors with spontaneous alopecia (about 6-13 months old) was grafted onto female C3H/HeJ recipients aged about 7-11 weeks. To study T cell clonal expansion in alopecia areata, the researchers applied high-throughput TCRbeta sequencing to both the C3H/HeJ mouse model and human patients. In humans, TCRbeta sequencing was performed on scalp tissue and on sorted CD4+ and CD8+ peripheral blood T cells from healthy controls and from patients with patchy or totalis/universalis alopecia areata. Scalp clonality was compared among normal scalp (n=4), patchy alopecia areata scalp (n=8), and alopecia totalis/universalis scalp (n=8). RNA was extracted with the PAXgene miRNA kit for fixed scalp, the miRNeasy kit for PBMCs, and the RNeasy kit for mouse skin. Amplification of TCRbeta CDR3 regions was done by immunoSEQ multiplex PCR using 35 Vbeta forward primers and 13 Jbeta reverse primers.

General study outcomes and caveats: Resident alphabeta T cells in normal human skin are also sequenced, complicating scalp TCR repertoire analysis, unlike mouse skin dominated by gammadelta T cells. Lesional scalp, especially in alopecia totalis/universalis, showed higher clonality and more expanded CD8+ clones than normal scalp, suggesting antigenic drive. Shared TCR sequences between patients were less evident than in mice, which may be partly attributable to HLA diversity in the patient population.

Note on this clone: Its antigen remains unidentified. Gene names and germline sequences refer to the mouse in this case. Read coverage stops 4 residues before the CDR3 terminus; the germline J gene supplies the remainder.

The library was prepared using the immunoSEQ multiplex PCR assay. RNA was extracted from all samples and reverse transcribed into cDNA as template for TCR sequencing. First-strand cDNA was synthesized using SuperScript III with a 2:1 mix of oligo-dT and random hexamers. Amplification bias was assessed with a synthetic immune receptor repertoire, and residual bias was removed computationally. Libraries were sequenced on Illumina HiSeq with 60 bp reads covering the CDR3, read from J toward V. The authors' pipeline ran thus. Raw reads were preprocessed to remove errors, and CDR3 was defined by IMGT conventions from the conserved cysteine to phenylalanine. Clonality was computed by normalizing Shannon entropy by log2 of the number of productive unique TCRs and subtracting the result from 1. Scalp TCRbeta sequences were cross-referenced with sorted blood CD4 and CD8 repertoires so that the CD4 or CD8 identity of scalp clones could be inferred. Sourced from immuneACCESS, this table was stored by TCRdb with only in-frame sequences that have V and J called. A share of the clones is absent; for the studies checked, an unresolved V gene accounts for under half, and the remainder has no known explanation. The V and J calls and clone size were taken over from that table, and D and trimming were inferred from the DNA. The table shows about 110,000 clones here, with no singletons. The ten most abundant clones make up roughly 21% of the sample.

The germline V gene sets CDR1 to NSHNY and CDR2 to SYGAGN. Relative to germline, V is 1 base shorter and J is 0 bases shorter, with 7 bases between their ends. The CDR3 measures 14 amino acids from cysteine to phenylalanine. Part of the CDR3 DNA is given, 30 bases translated from base 1. This sequence originates from a C3H/HeJ mouse with alopecia areata. This mouse strain bears the MHC haplotype H2-k. Sequencing input: lesional skin. In this chain, TRBV13-1 is recombined with TRBJ1-2; the D gene cannot be named for sure. The CDR3 has the sequence CASSDHNANSDYTF. The DNA read from the CDR3 is TGTGCCAGCAGTGATCACAATGCAAACTCC.